This T cell receptor beta chain stems from a study of T cells in Graves' hyperthyroidism and ophthalmopathy (dated by TCRdb to between 2018 and 2021). Looking at the study overall: Peripheral blood samples were taken at initial diagnosis, before any treatment was given. The paper describes TCR Vbeta CDR3 sequencing of 140 or so peripheral blood samples, made up of some 42 ophthalmopathy patients, roughly 72 hyperthyroidism patients and roughly 17 progressor patients. In several Graves' hyperthyroidism patients, the study also compared T-cell repertoires from thyroid tissue with T-cell repertoires from blood. To identify distinguishing TCR V-J signatures, a discovery cohort of about 100 patients was used, comprising 43 with Graves' ophthalmopathy and approximately 58 with stable Graves' hyperthyroidism. The 85 to 100 discovery patients were randomly split 7:3 into training and test sets. Prospective prediction of ophthalmopathy was tested in an independent validation cohort of some 20 hyperthyroidism patients and some 17 patients who later progressed to ophthalmopathy. After blood sampling, hyperthyroidism patients were treated with methimazole at a starting dose of 30 mg daily, and ophthalmopathy patients were treated with high-dose intravenous methylprednisolone.

Relative to germline, V is missing 7 bases and J is missing 0 bases, with 11 bases of the junction outside any gene match. There are 16 amino acids in the CDR3, from cysteine to phenylalanine inclusive. The only DNA kept is the CDR3, 48 bases in frame from the first base. The germline V gene encodes CDR1 SQVTM and CDR2 ANQGSEA. Notes on this clonotype: No antigen is known for it. Per-base qualities were not stored, and no clone one base away is much larger.

General findings and caveats noted by the study authors: Most expanded thyroid clonotypes (frequency above 0.001) were also detected in blood, a finding suggesting that blood repertoires may reflect thyroid immune responses. In cross-validation, a model built on a 13 V-J signature told ophthalmopathy apart from stable hyperthyroidism with approximately 90% sensitivity and around 83% specificity, and in testing the same model reached 80%/75%. Sample size was not statistically predetermined, and blinding of investigators to group allocation was not performed. In validation, progression to ophthalmopathy was predicted by the model with 70.59% sensitivity and approximately 78% specificity, a median of about 6.4 months before onset.

A patient counted as having stable Graves' hyperthyroidism if no progression to ophthalmopathy occurred over 18 months of follow-up. Hyperthyroidism patients were newly diagnosed, with disease duration under 2 months, and aged 18 to 65 years. The study excluded patients with uncontrolled infections, other autoimmune diseases, pregnancy or lactation. Diagnoses were based on clinical symptoms, serum thyroxine and TRAb, thyroid ultrasound and orbital computed tomography. PBMCs were isolated from 7.5 to 10 ml of fresh peripheral blood by Ficoll-Paque density gradient centrifugation. Total RNA was extracted with Trizol reagent, and quality was checked on an Agilent 2100 Bioanalyzer. The TCR beta CDR3 regions were amplified from the RNA transcripts. The first round of RT-PCR for the TCR CDR3 was performed with the HTBI primer set and the Qiagen OneStep RT-PCR kit. Libraries were constructed in a second round of multiplex PCR, after which size selection and purification were carried out. Sequencing of the libraries was done on an Illumina HiSeq2000 using paired-end 100 bp reads. Concerning the study's data processing: SOAPnuke was used to process the raw data, throwing out any read that contained adapters or uncalled bases, had a mean Phred below 15, or lacked an exact constant-primer or identifier match. High-quality paired reads were merged with COPE v1.2.5, and unique nucleotide sequences were defined as clonotypes. MiTCR v1.1 was used to align the clonotypes against IMGT TRBV, TRBD and TRBJ reference segments. The analysis was restricted to V-J combinations with a frequency above 0.0001, which together covered 99.2% of the repertoires. The TCS score was defined as F50 (clonal expansion) divided by E x V (chaos), with BLOSUM62-based TCRdist calculated between CDR3 peptides within each V-J. Welch's t-statistics and random forest reduced roughly 530 V-J features to about 13, which were used in a naive Bayes classifier (R e1071). The raw public reads went through TCRdb reprocessing: fastp at Q25, MiXCR clone calling, in-frame beta chains kept. Rows merge per CDR3 protein into single entries with the most common DNA and genes. These V and J calls originate from TCRdb's pipeline instead of the authors' own analysis. The sample yields about 710,000 distinct CDR3 sequences; roughly 15% were counted once. Clones ranked in the top ten supply approximately 8% of the sample.

The sequence was collected from a man between 18 and 35 years old with Graves' hyperthyroidism. Sequencing was done on a sample of blood. The chain is assembled from TRBV29-1 and TRBJ2-5; 10 middle bases align to TRBD2. The nucleotides read TGCAGCGCCGACGGACTAGCGGCCTCAAACCAAGAGACCCAGTACTTC. This gives the protein CSADGLAASNQETQYF.